This TCR beta chain derives from a study of response to subunit inactivated influenza vaccine. TCRdb processed the RT-PCR reads anew with MiXCR; each CDR3 protein has one entry. The sample carries about 540,000 distinct CDR3 sequences, around 25% recorded once. Germline loops: CDR1 SGHRS, CDR2 YFSETQ. Trimming shortened V by 1 base and J by 0 bases, and 8 bases separated the two germline ends. The CDR3 is 14 amino acids. This clonotype was counted a few times. These sequences were also reported in another study, on T cells expressing NK-cell markers. That publication notes: Scientists made TCR beta cDNA using 5'RACE template switching with UMIs.

The source of this sequence is a middle-aged man who received an inactivated influenza vaccine. This sequence joins TRBV5-1 and TRBJ2-7; D gene ambiguous. The sample here was CD4+ T cells sorted from PBMCs, taken less than 13 days after vaccination. CDR3 nucleotide sequence: TGCGCCAGCAGCTTGACATTCGGCTCCTACGAGCAGTACTTC. This sequence encodes CASSLTFGSYEQYF.